This T cell receptor beta chain was profiled in a study of shared clonotypes between healthy human individuals. Study overall: Donors consisted of two women and a few men between 18 and 49. Study findings and constraints: Relative to memory subsets, naive subsets generally showed larger estimated richness.

The table came from immunoSEQ multiplex PCR; TCRdb's copy has only in-frame clones and leaves some out. The sample shows about 2.4 million clones, roughly nine tenths of them seen only once. A note on this clone: Its antigen is unidentified. Other DNA sequences from this sample encode an identical CDR3 as well.

CDR3 length: 13 amino acids. Germline CDR1 and CDR2: SGHAT and FQNNGV. The ends were cut back, 1 base at V and 3 bases at J, with 6 bases in the middle. Healthy HIV-negative adults with no recent acute infections or vaccinations were recruited as donors. This chain uses TRBV11-2 with TRBJ2-5; no reliable D call. Sequencing was carried out using naive CD4+ T cells sorted from blood. Specified subset: CD45RA+ positively selected. This sequence was found in a man younger than 30 in good health. Written as DNA, the CDR3 is TGTGCCAGCAGCTTAGGCGGAAAAGAGACCCAGTACTTC. Its protein is CASSLGGKETQYF.